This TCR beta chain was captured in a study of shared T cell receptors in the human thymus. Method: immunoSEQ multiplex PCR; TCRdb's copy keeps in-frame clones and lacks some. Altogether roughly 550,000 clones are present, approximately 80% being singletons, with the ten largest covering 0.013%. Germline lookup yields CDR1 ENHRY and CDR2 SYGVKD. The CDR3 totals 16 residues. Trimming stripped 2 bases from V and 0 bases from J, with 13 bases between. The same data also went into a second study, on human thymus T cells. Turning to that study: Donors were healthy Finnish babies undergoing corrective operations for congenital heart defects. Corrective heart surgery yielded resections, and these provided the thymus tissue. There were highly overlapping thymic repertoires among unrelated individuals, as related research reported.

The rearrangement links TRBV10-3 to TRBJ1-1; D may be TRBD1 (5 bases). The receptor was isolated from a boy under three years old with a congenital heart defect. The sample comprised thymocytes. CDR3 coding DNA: TGTGCCATCAGTGAGACCTGGACAATATTGAACACTGAAGCTTTCTTT. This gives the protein CAISETWTILNTEAFF.